This T cell receptor beta chain was captured in a study of OX40 agonist ivuxolimab in advanced cancers. As for the study in general: Checkpoint inhibitors had been given previously to 40% of patients.

This clone showed up just a few times. Its antigen is as yet unknown. CDR1 and CDR2 from the germline V gene are SGHDT and YYEEEE. This CDR3 contains 14 residues. V lost 1 base and J lost 7, with 9 bases in between. Profiling relied on immunoSEQ multiplex PCR, and the TCRdb table lists in-frame clones only, not all of them. The table has more than 50,000 clones, 84% seen once. Study outcomes and limitations: Individuals who were partial responders at 0.1-3.0 mg/kg had clonal expansion that ranked among the lowest. Normalized T-cell clonal expansion was also low in a subset of nonresponders.

The sequences come from CD4+ or CD8+ T cells sorted from blood, collected in a trial of the OX40 agonist ivuxolimab. The TCR was taken from an adult with an advanced solid tumor such as melanoma, head and neck, liver or kidney cancer. This chain links TRBV5-6 with TRBJ1-6; a weak D match, TRBD1 (6 bases). CDR3 sequence reads: CASSLLQGNSPLHF. CDR3 sequence (DNA): TGTGCCAGCAGCTTGCTCCAGGGGAATTCACCCCTCCACTTT.